These 32 T cell receptor beta chains originate from one sample sequenced in a study of T cell repertoires in cytomegalovirus infection. A single record per CDR3 protein comes from TCRdb applying MiXCR to the reads. The sample shows some 43,000 distinct CDR3 sequences, about a fifth of them seen only once. No antigens are known for them. The sample consisted of CD8+ T cells from cultured PBMCs, taken from culture after CMV antigen stimulation. The receptors shown here come from a human donor in good health (CMV status not recorded). Some clones in this sample may be carry-over from other donors' samples.

This clonotype was picked up a small number of times. This sequence joins TRBV2 and TRBJ2-5, with 9 bases aligning to TRBD2. Trimming took 8 bases from V and 1 from J; bases not matched to a gene: 5. The germline V gene has CDR1 SNHLY and CDR2 FYNNEI. This CDR3 spans 14 amino acids. The CDR3 nucleotides read TGTGCCAGCCGGCGGGAGGGGCCCCAAGAGACCCAGTACTTC. It translates to CASRREGPQETQYF.

This chain joins TRBV7-8 and TRBJ1-1; D not resolved. V dropped 5 bases and J dropped 2 bases, with 9 bases sitting between them. Germline CDR1 reads SGHVS; CDR2 reads FQNEAQ. The length of the CDR3 is 13 residues. CDR3 nucleotide sequence: TGTGCCAGCAGCCTCCAGATAAACACTGAAGCTTTCTTT. Amino acids: CASSLQINTEAFF.

The J gene is TRBJ2-2, the V gene TRBV6-1, with 7 bases matching TRBD2. Trimming at V came to 11 bases and at J to 2 bases, leaving 17 bases not matched to a gene. Looked up from germline, CDR1 is MNHNS and CDR2 is SASEGT. This CDR3 contains 17 residues. The CDR3 DNA reads TGTGCCGCGGGAGAGGTTTTCTTCGGGGTTAACACCGGGGAGCTGTTTTTT. Its protein is CAAGEVFFGVNTGELFF.

V and J are TRBV6-1 and TRBJ2-7, with D perhaps assigned TRBD1 or TRBD2 (5 bases each). In germline, CDR1 is MNHNS, CDR2 SASEGT. The CDR3 sequence is 11 residues long. The V gene lost 3 bases and the J gene lost 12 bases, with 12 bases spanning the gap. DNA of the CDR3: TGTGCCAGCAGTGAGGGGGTTTGGTGGTACTTC. It specifies CASSEGVWWYF.

The chain combines TRBV4-3 with TRBJ2-7; perhaps TRBD1 as D (6 bases). Per the germline V gene, CDR1 is LGHNA and CDR2 is YSLEER. The length of the CDR3 is 18 residues. The ends were cut back, 0 bases at V and 0 bases at J, with 18 bases in the middle. CDR3 coding DNA: TGCGCCAGCAGCCAAGATAAAGGGGGTAGCAATCCCTCCTACGAGCAGTACTTC. Its translation is CASSQDKGGSNPSYEQYF.

The V call is TRBV7-8, the J call TRBJ2-5; 7 bases are a match to TRBD1. CDR1 and CDR2 (germline): SGHVS, FQNEAQ. V shed 5 bases and J 0 bases; nucleotides not matched to a gene: 6. The CDR3 has 15 amino acids. The CDR3 DNA sequence: TGTGCCAGCAGCCTAAAGGGACAGTACCAAGAGACCCAGTACTTC. Amino acids: CASSLKGQYQETQYF.

This clonotype was seen more than once but under ten times. J is TRBJ2-7 and V is TRBV12-3 or TRBV12-4; 7 bases align to TRBD1. V lost 3 bases, J lost 4 bases, and 3 bases stayed unmatched. The CDR3 has 13 residues. The CDR3 bases are TGTGCCAGCAGTTTGTACAGGGGTTACGAGCAGTACTTC. Amino acids: CASSLYRGYEQYF.

The chain has TRBV7-3 and TRBJ2-2, with a possible D match to TRBD2 (7 bases). From germline, CDR1 is SGHTA and CDR2 FQGTGA. The CDR3 extends over 15 amino acids. V was clipped by 1 base and J by 4 bases, with 10 bases between them. This CDR3 reads CASSLRGGATGELFF. The CDR3 nucleotides are TGTGCCAGCAGCTTAAGAGGGGGGGCCACCGGGGAGCTGTTTTTT.

The chain couples TRBV7-2 to TRBJ2-3; weak D call: TRBD1 (5 bases). V was cut by 5 bases and J by 2 bases, with 14 bases left in between. The CDR3 totals 15 residues. Germline V gene data show CDR1 as SGHTA and CDR2 as FQGNSA. CDR3 residues: CASSPIKGFTDTQYF. Written as DNA, the CDR3 is TGTGCCAGCAGCCCCATTAAGGGGTTCACAGATACGCAGTATTTT.

This clonotype was counted only a few times. The rearrangement joins TRBV7-9 to TRBJ2-1, with D perhaps matching TRBD1 (6 bases). Deletions cut 2 bases from V and 5 bases from J, with 10 bases between. CDR1 is SEHNR and CDR2 is FQNEAQ in the germline V gene (reference sequence). This CDR3 spans 14 amino acids. The CDR3 region has the DNA TGTGCCAGCAGCTTACGACCAGGGGACAATGAGCAGTTCTTC. It yields the protein CASSLRPGDNEQFF.

The V and J genes are TRBV12-3 or TRBV12-4 and TRBJ1-1; D uncertain. V was pared by 1 base and J by 7 bases, with 10 bases between. The CDR3 has 13 amino acids. The CDR3 here is CASSLGGGGEAFF. CDR3 bases: TGTGCCAGCAGTTTAGGGGGAGGAGGTGAAGCTTTCTTT.

V and J are TRBV19 and TRBJ2-1; D could derive from TRBD1 or TRBD2 (6 bases each). CDR1 is LNHDA, CDR2 SQIVND, per germline (reference sequence). The V and J ends lost 7 bases and 9 bases respectively, with 10 bases between them. CDR3 length equals 11 residues. CDR3 DNA: TGTGCCAGTACCGAGGGGGGTGAGCAGTTCTTC. It yields the protein CASTEGGEQFF.

The chain uses TRBV28 and TRBJ2-7, with TRBD1 identical over 8 bases. The CDR3 loop spans 14 amino acids. The V segment lost 2 bases and the J segment 4 bases; nucleotides outside the gene matches: 4. In germline, CDR1 is MDHEN, CDR2 SYDVKM. The CDR3 DNA reads TGTGCCAGCAGTTTACAGGGACAGGTATACGAGCAGTACTTC. This codes for CASSLQGQVYEQYF.

J is TRBJ2-1 and V is TRBV7-2; the match to TRBD2 covers 15 bases. This CDR3 region has 18 residues. J lost 6 bases, V lost 3 bases, and 9 bases had no gene match. The germline V gene has CDR1 SGHTA and CDR2 FQGNSA. The CDR3 loop is CASSFRTSGRAEGNEQFF. In DNA, the CDR3 is TGTGCCAGCAGCTTTAGGACTAGCGGGAGGGCCGAAGGCAATGAGCAGTTCTTC.

This clonotype was observed a handful of times. The chain has TRBV6-2 or TRBV6-3 and TRBJ1-1; 10 bases are shared with TRBD1. The germline V gene encodes CDR1 MNHEY and CDR2 SVGEGT. J was trimmed by 3 bases and V by 5 bases; bases with no gene match: 0. The CDR3 contains 13 residues. The chain's CDR3 is CASSGTGDTEAFF. The CDR3 DNA sequence: TGTGCCAGCAGTGGGACAGGGGACACTGAAGCTTTCTTT.

This clonotype was recorded a few times. The CDR3 region is CASSLEPTGGTEAFF. CDR3 nucleotides: TGTGCCAGCAGCTTAGAGCCGACAGGGGGCACTGAAGCTTTCTTT. The V call is TRBV7-2, the J call TRBJ1-1; 9 positions agree with TRBD1. The germline gives CDR1 SGHTA, CDR2 FQGNSA. The CDR3 sequence is 15 residues long. V lost 1 base to trimming and J lost 4 bases; unmatched junction nucleotides: 4.

CDR3 coding DNA: TGTGCCAGCAGCGGGGAAGACAGGGGGGACTACGAGCAGTACTTC. Its protein is CASSGEDRGDYEQYF. The rearrangement links TRBV9 to TRBJ2-7, with 9 bases that match TRBD1. CDR1 is SGDLS, CDR2 YYNGEE, per germline. Trimming took 3 bases from V and 3 from J; bases not matched to a gene: 7. The CDR3 is 15 amino acids.

The genes are TRBV15 and TRBJ1-2; no clear D gene. V was shortened by 1 base and J by 1 base, with 10 bases between the two germline ends. This CDR3 contains 15 residues. Germline V gene sequence: CDR1 LNHNV, CDR2 YYDKDF (reference sequence). The CDR3 loop reads CATSRGLRDNYGYTF. The DNA for the CDR3 is TGTGCCACCAGCAGAGGTCTTCGAGATAACTATGGCTACACCTTC.

This clonotype showed up many times. The chain couples TRBV28 to TRBJ2-7; the D gene is possibly TRBD1 (5 bases). The CDR3 is made up of 17 amino acids. Trimming cost V 2 bases and J 0 bases, with 17 bases left between them. Germline V lookup: CDR1 MDHEN, CDR2 SYDVKM. The CDR3 here is CASSLERTSFSSYEQYF. CDR3 bases: TGTGCCAGCAGTTTAGAGAGGACATCTTTTAGCTCCTACGAGCAGTACTTC.

The gene calls are TRBV6-2 or TRBV6-3 and TRBJ2-1; D is ambiguous. This CDR3 comprises 14 residues. V lost 0 bases and J lost 4, with 7 bases in between. Germline CDR1 and CDR2: MNHEY and SVGEGT. CDR3 amino acids: CASSYSRLYNEQFF. In DNA form, the CDR3 reads TGTGCCAGCAGTTACTCTAGGCTGTACAATGAGCAGTTCTTC.

This clonotype was recorded at least ten times. The chain has TRBV7-9 and TRBJ1-2; no clear D gene. CDR3 length: 13 residues. The germline gives CDR1 SEHNR, CDR2 FQNEAQ (reference sequence). V was cut by 1 base and J by 4 bases, with 7 bases left in between. For the CDR3, the DNA is TGTGCCAGCAGCTTAGGGGATACCTATGGCTACACCTTC. Translating gives CASSLGDTYGYTF. Looking up the rest from reference TRBV7-9 and TRBJ1-2 gives the full variable domain: DTGVSQNPRHKITKRGQNVTFRCDPISEHNRLYWYRQTLGQGPEFLTYFQNEAQLEKSRLLSDRFSAERPKGSFSTLEIQRTEQGDSAMYLCASSLGDTYGYTFGSGTRLTVV.

This clonotype was found a few times. The chain combines TRBV7-4 with TRBJ2-5, with D perhaps matching TRBD1 (5 bases). V gave up 5 bases and J gave up 9 bases, with 10 bases separating them. Germline assignment: CDR1 SGHVT and CDR2 SQSDAQ. The CDR3 extends over 11 amino acids. The CDR3 reads CASSAGFPQYF. The CDR3 DNA reads TGTGCCAGCAGCGCAGGGTTTCCCCAGTACTTC.

Only a few counts were recorded for this clonotype. The chain combines TRBV7-2 with TRBJ1-2, with TRBD1 identical over 12 bases. Per germline, CDR1 SGHTA and CDR2 FQGNSA. The length of the CDR3 is 17 residues. Trimming removed 5 bases from V and 4 bases from J; junction bases left unmatched: 11. In DNA, the CDR3 is TGTGCCAGCAGCCCCGAGGGACAGGGGGCAGTGAGCTATGGCTACACCTTC. Its protein product is CASSPEGQGAVSYGYTF. Full variable domain (outside the CDR3, taken from reference TRBV7-2 and TRBJ1-2): GAGVSQSPSNKVTEKGKDVELRCDPISGHTALYWYRQSLGQGLEFLIYFQGNSAPDKSGLPSDRFSAERTGGSVSTLTIQRTQQEDSAVYLCASSPEGQGAVSYGYTFGSGTRLTVV.

This clonotype was observed a few times. The V and J genes are TRBV6-5 and TRBJ1-1; 11 bases line up with TRBD1. The CDR3 loop spans 17 amino acids. J gave up 2 bases and V 6 bases, and 11 bases lay outside the gene matches. Germline values: CDR1 MNHEY, CDR2 SVGAGI. CDR3 nucleotides: TGTGCCAGCAGGGACAGGGGGCGGACCGGACGCAACACTGAAGCTTTCTTT. This translates into CASRDRGRTGRNTEAFF.

CDR3 amino acids: CASTKAENTEAFF. The CDR3 DNA is TGTGCCAGCACGAAGGCCGAGAACACTGAAGCTTTCTTT. This chain joins TRBV6-2 or TRBV6-3 and TRBJ1-1; no reliable D call. The CDR3 runs to 13 residues. Deletions cut 7 bases from V and 1 base from J, with 10 bases between. Germline CDR1 MNHEY, CDR2 SVGEGT.

The rearrangement joins TRBV7-9 to TRBJ2-1; unclear D gene. CDR1 is SEHNR, CDR2 FQNEAQ, per germline (reference sequence). This CDR3 contains 14 residues. Trimming cost V 5 bases and J 0 bases, with 8 bases left between them. The CDR3 sequence: CASSRVTSYNEQFF. The CDR3 coding sequence is TGTGCCAGCAGCAGGGTAACCTCCTACAATGAGCAGTTCTTC.

The genes are TRBV19 and TRBJ2-5; D uncertain. Trimming pared 5 bases from V and 0 bases from J, leaving 10 bases between. There are 14 residues in the CDR3. Germline V CDR1 and CDR2: LNHDA, SQIVND (reference sequence). The CDR3 here is CASSANAYQETQYF. In nucleotides, the CDR3 is TGTGCCAGTAGTGCAAATGCGTACCAAGAGACCCAGTACTTC.

A few counts support this clonotype. The chain uses TRBV12-3 or TRBV12-4 and TRBJ1-3; no clear D. The CDR3 extends over 15 amino acids. V was clipped by 4 bases and J by 2 bases, with 12 bases between them. The CDR3 sequence is CASSWESAPGNTIYF. Here the CDR3 DNA reads TGTGCCAGCAGTTGGGAGTCGGCCCCTGGAAACACCATATATTTT.

The CDR3 loop is CASSLTTALNTEAFF. CDR3 nucleotides: TGTGCCAGCAGCCTCACCACAGCCTTAAACACTGAAGCTTTCTTT. The rearrangement links TRBV7-9 to TRBJ1-1; D is unclear. CDR3 length: 15 residues. Trimming stripped 5 bases from V and 2 bases from J, with 15 bases between. Germline V gene lookup returns CDR1 SEHNR and CDR2 FQNEAQ (reference sequence).

This sequence joins TRBV4-2 and TRBJ2-7, with D perhaps matching TRBD1 (6 bases). Per the germline V gene, CDR1 is LGHNA and CDR2 is YNFKEQ. The CDR3 covers 12 residues. V gave up 3 bases and J gave up 4 bases, with 7 bases separating them. CDR3 loop: CASSHQGYEQYF. CDR3 DNA sequence: TGTGCCAGCAGCCATCAGGGGTACGAGCAGTACTTC.

This clonotype was detected many times. V is TRBV6-5 and J is TRBJ2-7; the D gene is possibly TRBD2 (6 bases). V gave up 3 bases and J gave up 5 bases, with 14 bases separating them. CDR3 size: 14 residues. Germline CDR1 is MNHEY and CDR2 is SVGAGI. The CDR3 sequence: CASSYRGEPDEQYF. The CDR3 nucleotides read TGTGCCAGCAGTTATCGCGGGGAACCAGACGAGCAGTACTTC.

This chain links TRBV6-6 with TRBJ1-1; D gene unclear. The CDR3 covers 11 residues. Germline lookup yields CDR1 MNHNY and CDR2 SVGAGI (reference sequence). V was shortened by 8 bases and J by 3 bases, with 7 bases between the two germline ends. The CDR3 is CASLRDTEAFF. The CDR3 DNA is TGTGCCAGCCTGAGAGACACTGAAGCTTTCTTT.